These 24 T cell receptor beta chains share one sample of origin, sequenced in a study of blood T cells in healthy people across ages. Sample-barcoded 5' priming and a J-beta primer mix drove a second PCR of roughly 6 to 12 cycles. MiXCR was run by TCRdb on the 5' RACE reads, yielding one entry per CDR3 protein. The sample lists about 780,000 distinct CDR3 sequences, about half occurring once. Sequencing was done on a sample of blood. The source is a man at least 80 years old in good health.

The chain is built from TRBV28 and TRBJ2-3, with D perhaps assigned TRBD1 or TRBD2 (5 bases each). The CDR3 extends over 15 amino acids. V lost 6 bases and J lost 1, with 14 bases in between. Germline V CDR1 and CDR2: MDHEN, SYDVKM. CDR3: CASRQGRARTDTQYF. Here the CDR3 DNA reads TGTGCCAGCAGGCAGGGACGAGCACGCACAGATACGCAGTATTTT.

This chain uses TRBV6-1 with TRBJ2-3, with D unresolved. Germline assignment: CDR1 MNHNS and CDR2 SASEGT. CDR3 length: 13 residues. V was clipped by 2 bases and J by 0 bases, with 3 bases between them. CDR3 nucleotides: TGTGCCAGCAGTGAACAAAGCACAGATACGCAGTATTTT. Residues: CASSEQSTDTQYF.

The chain couples TRBV7-2 to TRBJ2-5, with a possible D match to TRBD2 (5 bases). The CDR3 is 11 amino acids. Germline V gives CDR1 SGHTA, CDR2 FQGNSA. The germline V and J ends were trimmed by 8 bases and 1 base, with 5 bases remaining between them. The CDR3 DNA follows: TGTGCCAGCCTAGCCCAAGAGACCCAGTACTTC. This encodes CASLAQETQYF.

This clonotype was found a few times. This chain links TRBV24-1 with TRBJ2-1; TRBD2 aligns across 10 bases. V was clipped by 4 bases and J by 7 bases; unmatched bases: 9. The CDR3 totals 16 residues. From germline, CDR1 is KGHDR and CDR2 SFDVKD. The CDR3 protein is CATSDSTSGKENEQFF. DNA for the CDR3: TGTGCCACCAGTGACAGCACTAGCGGGAAGGAAAATGAGCAGTTCTTC.

The genes are TRBV12-3 or TRBV12-4 and TRBJ2-3, with unresolved D. Trimming stripped 2 bases from V and 0 bases from J, with 9 bases between. This CDR3 has 15 residues. Here the CDR3 DNA reads TGTGCCAGCAGTTTATACCGGGTGAGCACAGATACGCAGTATTTT. Encoded protein: CASSLYRVSTDTQYF.

With regard to this clonotype: Germline and junction disagree at one end, which may indicate a read error. The genes are TRBV27 and TRBJ1-4; D uncertain. CDR1 is MNHEY and CDR2 is SMNVEV in the germline V gene (reference sequence). The CDR3 is made up of 14 amino acids. In DNA, the CDR3 is TGTGCCAGCAGTTTACCTGGAACTACTGAAAAACTGTTTTTT. Its protein product is CASSLPGTTEKLFF.

V usage is TRBV7-3 and J usage is TRBJ2-1, with 8 bases matching TRBD2. This CDR3 region has 16 residues. Germline values: CDR1 SGHTA, CDR2 FQGTGA. V gave up 5 bases and J gave up 0 bases; unmatched junction bases: 6. The CDR3 region is CASSLISGSSYNEQFF. CDR3 in DNA: TGTGCCAGCAGCCTCATAAGCGGGAGCTCCTACAATGAGCAGTTCTTC.

Comments on this clonotype: A much larger clone lies one base from this, so it may be a read error. The V call is TRBV29-1, the J call TRBJ2-1; 10 positions match TRBD1. The CDR3 is 13 residues long. Germline CDR1 is SQVTM and CDR2 is ANQGSEA. V lost 6 bases to trimming and J lost 13 bases; unmatched junction nucleotides: 12. CDR3: CSVDRGRGETQFF. The CDR3 nucleotides read TGCAGCGTCGACAGGGGGCGCGGGGAGACCCAGTTCTTC.

This clonotype was observed a handful of times. The chain links TRBV20-1 to TRBJ2-4; D possibly uses TRBD1 or TRBD2 (5 bases each). The germline V gene encodes CDR1 DFQATT and CDR2 SNEGSKA (reference sequence). Trimming stripped 3 bases from V and 7 bases from J, with 19 bases between. This CDR3 is built from 15 residues. CDR3 sequence: CSARGLGTGVNIQYF. The CDR3 nucleotides read TGCAGTGCTAGGGGCCTCGGGACCGGGGTTAACATTCAGTACTTC.

CDR3 in amino acids: CAWSVGGGDEKLFF. Here the CDR3 DNA reads TGTGCCTGGAGTGTAGGGGGCGGCGATGAAAAACTGTTTTTT. The rearrangement uses TRBV30 and TRBJ1-4; TRBD1 aligns across 7 bases. Germline V gene data show CDR1 as GTSNPN and CDR2 as SVGIG (reference sequence). The CDR3 is made up of 14 amino acids. V shed 0 bases and J 6 bases; nucleotides not matched to a gene: 4.

The chain is built from TRBV12-3 or TRBV12-4 and TRBJ2-4; perhaps TRBD1 as D (6 bases). This CDR3 is 15 amino acids long. V lost 3 bases to trimming and J lost 1 base, with 10 bases between them. CDR3 nucleotides: TGTGCCAGCAGTTTTAGGGGGAGTGCCAAAAACATTCAGTACTTC. This encodes CASSFRGSAKNIQYF.

The chain couples TRBV7-9 to TRBJ1-2, with unresolved D. Germline loops: CDR1 SEHNR, CDR2 FQNEAQ (reference sequence). The CDR3 consists of 16 residues. The V gene lost 0 bases and the J gene lost 5 bases, with 16 bases spanning the gap. The CDR3: CASSLALAGQGYGYTF. CDR3 coding DNA: TGTGCCAGCAGCTTAGCTCTGGCCGGGCAAGGTTATGGCTACACCTTC.

This clonotype was counted between two and nine times. Here the CDR3 DNA reads TGTGCCAGCAGCTTGACGGGACACTATGGCTACACCTTC. Translating gives CASSLTGHYGYTF. V is TRBV5-5 and J is TRBJ1-2; tentative D call: TRBD1 (5 bases). Per germline, CDR1 SGHKS and CDR2 YYEKEE (reference sequence). V lost 1 base to trimming and J lost 3 bases, with 7 bases between them. CDR3 length: 13 residues.

This chain joins TRBV7-2 and TRBJ2-2; D unresolved. Looked up from germline, CDR1 is SGHTA and CDR2 is FQGNSA. CDR3 length equals 15 residues. Trimming cost V 2 bases and J 2 bases, with 9 bases left between them. CDR3 residues: CASSLLAENTGELFF. For the CDR3, the DNA is TGTGCCAGCAGCTTATTGGCAGAAAACACCGGGGAGCTGTTTTTT.

The V call is TRBV29-1, the J call TRBJ2-2; tentatively, D is TRBD1 (6 bases). Per germline, CDR1 SQVTM and CDR2 ANQGSEA. This CDR3 is 12 amino acids long. The V and J ends lost 2 bases and 6 bases respectively, with 7 bases between them. Here the CDR3 reads CSVERGSGELFF. DNA for the CDR3: TGCAGCGTTGAAAGGGGGTCCGGGGAGCTGTTTTTT.

The chain carries TRBV9 and TRBJ2-3, with D maybe TRBD1 (6 bases). Trimming took off 1 base at V and 4 bases at J, with 13 bases between the two ends. CDR3 length: 15 residues. The germline CDR1 and CDR2 sequences are SGDLS and YYNGEE. In DNA, the CDR3 is TGTGCCAGCAGCGTAAGGGGGAGTGGTCCAGATACGCAGTATTTT. Encoded protein: CASSVRGSGPDTQYF.

This chain's CDR3 is CSVGAGSETQYF. The CDR3 region has the DNA TGCAGCGTTGGGGCAGGGAGTGAGACCCAGTACTTC. This chain links TRBV29-1 with TRBJ2-7; D is perhaps TRBD1 or TRBD2 (5 bases each). The J call may be faulty, since TRBJ2-5 better matches the DNA end. The CDR3 spans 12 residues. The germline CDR1 and CDR2 sequences are SQVTM and ANQGSEA.

This clonotype was detected ten times or more. J is TRBJ2-3 and V is TRBV29-1, with D perhaps matching TRBD1 (6 bases). The germline CDR1 and CDR2 sequences are SQVTM and ANQGSEA. V was cut by 8 bases and J by 6 bases, with 15 bases left in between. This CDR3 contains 12 residues. CDR3 region: CSSRTDLDTQYF. For the CDR3, the DNA is TGCAGCTCGCGGACAGATCTTGATACGCAGTATTTT.

The chain uses TRBV13 and TRBJ2-1; a possible D gene is TRBD2 (5 bases). V lost 2 bases to trimming and J lost 9 bases, with 20 bases between them. Germline V gene data show CDR1 as PRHDT and CDR2 as FYEKMQ (reference sequence). This CDR3 has 16 amino acids. CDR3 in amino acids: CASSLRVRGPYPEQFF. As DNA, the CDR3 is TGTGCCAGCAGCTTAAGGGTGAGAGGGCCTTACCCTGAGCAGTTCTTC.

The chain joins TRBV20-1 to TRBJ1-1, with D tentatively TRBD1 (5 bases). CDR3 size: 14 residues. Between the trimmed V and J ends, which lost 0 bases and 5 bases, there was a span of 13 bases. CDR1 is DFQATT and CDR2 is SNEGSKA in the germline V gene (reference sequence). The CDR3 region has the DNA TGCAGTGCTAGAGATTGGGGGGGAGTGACTGAAGCTTTCTTT. The encoded protein is CSARDWGGVTEAFF.

This clonotype was seen many times. V usage is TRBV6-1 and J usage is TRBJ2-7; maybe TRBD2 (6 bases). CDR3 length equals 15 residues. Germline CDR1 reads MNHNS; CDR2 reads SASEGT. Trimming pared 2 bases from V and 3 bases from J, leaving 14 bases between. The CDR3 DNA reads as TGTGCCAGCAGTGAAATTCGGGGGATAGGCTACGAGCAGTACTTC. It codes for CASSEIRGIGYEQYF.

This clonotype was counted only a few times. This chain links TRBV2 with TRBJ2-3; TRBD1 matches 7 bases. This CDR3 has 13 residues. Trimming removed 3 bases from V and 7 bases from J; junction bases left unmatched: 4. Germline loops: CDR1 SNHLY, CDR2 FYNNEI. As DNA, the CDR3 is TGTGCCAGCAGTGATCAGGGGGTGAATACGCAGTATTTT. Translating gives CASSDQGVNTQYF.

This clonotype was seen only once. The V and J genes are TRBV6-5 and TRBJ2-7; the match to TRBD2 covers 12 bases. Germline V CDR1 and CDR2: MNHEY, SVGAGI. Unmatched junction bases numbered 10, after V lost 0 bases and J lost 7 bases. This CDR3 has 17 residues. CDR3 protein: CASSYSPLAGGQNEQYF. The CDR3 nucleotides are TGTGCCAGCAGTTACTCCCCTCTAGCGGGAGGGCAAAATGAGCAGTACTTC.

The gene calls are TRBV6-1 and TRBJ2-5; D is unresolved. TRBJ2-1 explains the end of the DNA better; the J call may be wrong. This CDR3 spans 14 amino acids. Germline V gene data show CDR1 as MNHNS and CDR2 as SASEGT. CDR3 amino acids: CASSEIRRTKTQFF. CDR3 in DNA: TGTGCCAGCAGTGAAATACGGCGGACGAAGACCCAGTTCTTC.